The 18 T cell receptor beta chains presented below share a single source sample, sequenced in a study of T cells in Graves' hyperthyroidism and ophthalmopathy. TCR beta CDR3 regions were amplified from RNA. HTBI primers were used for first-round RT-PCR of the TCR CDR3. TCRdb itself ran the multiplex PCR reads through MiXCR, one entry per CDR3 protein. The sample shows around 430,000 distinct CDR3 sequences, 15% of them seen only once. The material sequenced was blood. These receptors were collected from a woman under 40 with Graves' hyperthyroidism.

This clonotype was detected many times. V and J are TRBV5-5 and TRBJ1-1; D gene unclear. This CDR3 spans 13 amino acids. V lost 1 base and J lost 3, with 7 bases in between. Germline assignment: CDR1 SGHKS and CDR2 YYEKEE (reference sequence). The CDR3 nucleotides are TGTGCCAGCAGCTTGTACGGGGACACTGAAGCTTTCTTT. It yields the protein CASSLYGDTEAFF.

This clonotype was detected ten times or more. This chain links TRBV28 with TRBJ2-7; D is unresolved. Deletions cut 6 bases from V and 9 bases from J, with 15 bases between. This CDR3 comprises 12 residues. Germline V gene lookup returns CDR1 MDHEN and CDR2 SYDVKM. DNA for the CDR3: TGTGCCAGCAGCTCCCAAACCGAGAGGCAGTACTTC. It encodes CASSSQTERQYF.

This clonotype was counted at least ten times. The genes are TRBV28 and TRBJ1-1, with D uncertain. V lost 8 bases to trimming and J lost 4 bases, with 14 bases between them. The V gene's germline CDR1 is MDHEN and CDR2 SYDVKM. CDR3 size: 13 residues. The CDR3 loop reads CASVMGGFTEAFF. The CDR3 DNA sequence: TGTGCCAGCGTAATGGGAGGGTTCACTGAAGCTTTCTTT. The full variable domain, in which reference TRBV28 and TRBJ1-1 provide the parts outside the CDR3, is DVKVTQSSRYLVKRTGEKVFLECVQDMDHENMFWYRQDPGLGLRLIYFSYDVKMKEKGDIPEGYSVSREKKERFSLILESASTNQTSMYLCASVMGGFTEAFFGQGTRLTVV.

V and J are TRBV5-1 and TRBJ2-6; D is ambiguous. This CDR3 region has 16 residues. CDR1 is SGHRS, CDR2 YFSETQ, per germline. V lost 4 bases, J lost 0 bases, and 11 bases lay in between. CDR3 loop: CASSPPRLSGANVLTF. CDR3 in DNA: TGCGCCAGCAGCCCCCCCAGGCTCTCTGGGGCCAACGTCCTGACTTTC.

This clonotype has only a few counts. The chain couples TRBV12-3 or TRBV12-4 to TRBJ2-5, with 9 bases identical to TRBD2. This CDR3 region has 14 residues. The ends lost 6 bases at V and 3 bases at J; junction bases unmatched: 5. CDR3 sequence: CASSFSGREETQYF. CDR3 in DNA: TGTGCCAGCAGCTTTAGCGGGAGAGAAGAGACCCAGTACTTC.

The chain links TRBV20-1 to TRBJ1-6; 8 bases fit TRBD1. Germline V CDR1 and CDR2: DFQATT, SNEGSKA (reference sequence). The CDR3 has 17 amino acids. The V and J ends lost 2 bases and 0 bases, in that order; junction bases with no gene match: 6. The CDR3 sequence: CSARKDRESSYNSPLHF. Written as DNA, the CDR3 is TGCAGTGCTAGAAAGGACAGGGAGAGCTCCTATAATTCACCCCTCCACTTT.

The V gene is TRBV5-1, the J gene TRBJ2-5; 7 bases match TRBD1. This CDR3 is 17 amino acids long. V was clipped by 0 bases and J by 5 bases; unmatched bases: 13. The germline CDR1 and CDR2 sequences are SGHRS and YFSETQ. In nucleotides, the CDR3 is TGCGCCAGCAGCTTGGCCATAGGAGACAGGGTGTCGGAGACCCAGTACTTC. Encoded protein: CASSLAIGDRVSETQYF.

This clonotype occurred a few times. The chain uses TRBV16 and TRBJ1-4; D is undetermined. In germline, CDR1 is KGHSY, CDR2 FQNENV. The CDR3 is 14 residues long. V dropped 4 bases and J dropped 8 bases, with 14 bases sitting between them. CDR3 nucleotide sequence: TGTGCCAGCAGCCCCCGTGCGTTTGGGGAAAAACTGTTTTTT. Its translation is CASSPRAFGEKLFF.

This clonotype was seen ten or more times. The V call is TRBV20-1, the J call TRBJ2-7; 8 nucleotides match TRBD1. J was trimmed by 2 bases and V by 5 bases; bases with no gene match: 11. This CDR3 spans 15 amino acids. Germline-derived CDR1 and CDR2 are DFQATT and SNEGSKA (reference sequence). CDR3 DNA: TGCAGTGCTCCGATCGGGACAGGTCTTACCTACGAGCAGTACTTC. It codes for CSAPIGTGLTYEQYF.

This clonotype was detected ten times or more. The rearrangement uses TRBV5-6 and TRBJ1-4; 9 bases agree with TRBD1. V gave up 3 bases and J gave up 3 bases; unmatched junction bases: 6. Germline loops: CDR1 SGHDT, CDR2 YYEEEE. CDR3 length: 16 residues. DNA for the CDR3: TGTGCCAGCAGCTCGATACAGGGGGCGTCTAATGAAAAACTGTTTTTT. Amino acid sequence: CASSSIQGASNEKLFF.

This clonotype was observed a few times. The chain has TRBV20-1 and TRBJ1-2; no clear D. Germline lookup yields CDR1 DFQATT and CDR2 SNEGSKA (reference sequence). Trimming took 1 base from V and 8 from J, leaving 14 bases between them. This CDR3 is built from 13 residues. The DNA for the CDR3 is TGCAGTGCTAGAGTTGGAGAACCTAGGGGCTACACCTTC. This encodes CSARVGEPRGYTF.

This clonotype was recorded many times. This chain links TRBV27 with TRBJ2-7; D perhaps matches TRBD2 (6 bases). Germline CDR1 is MNHEY and CDR2 is SMNVEV (reference sequence). V lost 3 bases to trimming and J lost 7 bases, with 22 bases between them. This CDR3 spans 16 amino acids. The CDR3 DNA reads as TGTGCCAGCAGTTTTGACCTGGCGGGGAAGCCTGGGGAGCAGTACTTC. Its protein is CASSFDLAGKPGEQYF.

This clonotype was observed a few times. V is TRBV7-2 and J is TRBJ2-5; D is possibly TRBD2 (6 bases). Germline values: CDR1 SGHTA, CDR2 FQGNSA. The V gene lost 2 bases and the J gene lost 5 bases, with 12 bases spanning the gap. The CDR3 extends over 14 amino acids. This CDR3 is CASSLPGSRETQYF. CDR3 DNA sequence: TGTGCCAGCAGCTTACCCGGGAGCCGGGAGACCCAGTACTTC.

This clonotype was picked up a small number of times. V usage is TRBV6-5 and J usage is TRBJ2-7; TRBD1 matches 8 bases. V lost 4 bases and J lost 7; bases outside the gene matches: 6. Germline loops: CDR1 MNHEY, CDR2 SVGAGI. The length of the CDR3 is 13 residues. The CDR3 bases are TGTGCCAGCAGTTTCAGGGGGCCCGCGGAGCAGTACTTC. Its translation: CASSFRGPAEQYF.

This chain links TRBV3-1 with TRBJ2-2; the D call may be TRBD1 or TRBD2 (5 bases each). V was clipped by 3 bases and J by 9 bases, with 17 bases between them. Germline CDR1 LGHDT, CDR2 YNNKEL (reference sequence). The CDR3 runs 15 residues. The CDR3 region has the DNA TGTGCCAGCAGCCACACAACGGGGCCGGGAAGGGAGCTGTTTTTT. Protein product: CASSHTTGPGRELFF.

Note on this clonotype: A much larger clone differs by one base, so this may be a read error. J is TRBJ2-1 and V is TRBV29-1; a weak D match, TRBD1 (6 bases). CDR3 length: 12 amino acids. Germline V gene sequence: CDR1 SQVTM, CDR2 ANQGSEA. The CDR3 loop is CSAILQGNEQLF. As DNA, the CDR3 is TGCAGCGCTATACTACAGGGTAACGAGCAGCTCTTC.

This clonotype showed up many times. This rearrangement joins TRBV7-2 to TRBJ2-1; the match to TRBD1 covers 11 bases. With V trimmed by 2 bases and J by 7 bases, 7 bases remained unmatched. The CDR3 is 16 amino acids. From germline, CDR1 is SGHTA and CDR2 FQGNSA. The CDR3 loop reads CASSLNIGTGGNEQFF. CDR3 DNA sequence: TGTGCCAGCAGCTTAAATATTGGGACAGGGGGGAATGAGCAGTTCTTC.

The chain carries TRBV2 and TRBJ2-7; D possibly corresponds to TRBD1 (6 bases). Germline lookup yields CDR1 SNHLY and CDR2 FYNNEI. The CDR3 length is 14 residues. Trimming left V 5 bases short and J 1 base short, with 12 bases between. DNA of the CDR3: TGTGCCAGCAGTCCGGGACACGGATCCTACGAGCAGTACTTC. Residues: CASSPGHGSYEQYF.